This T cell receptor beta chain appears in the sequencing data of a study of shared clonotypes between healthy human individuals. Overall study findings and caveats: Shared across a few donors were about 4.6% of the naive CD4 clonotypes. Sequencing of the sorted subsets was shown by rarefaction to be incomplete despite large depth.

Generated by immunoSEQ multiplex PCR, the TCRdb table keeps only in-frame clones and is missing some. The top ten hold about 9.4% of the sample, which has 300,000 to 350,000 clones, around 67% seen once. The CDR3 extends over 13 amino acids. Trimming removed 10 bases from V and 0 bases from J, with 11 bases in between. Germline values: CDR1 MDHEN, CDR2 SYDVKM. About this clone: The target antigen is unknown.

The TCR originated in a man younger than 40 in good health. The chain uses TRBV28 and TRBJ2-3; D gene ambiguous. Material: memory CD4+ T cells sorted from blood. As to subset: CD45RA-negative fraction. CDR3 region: CATRRYSTDTQYF. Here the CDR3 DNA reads TGTGCCACACGTCGATATAGCACAGATACGCAGTATTTT.